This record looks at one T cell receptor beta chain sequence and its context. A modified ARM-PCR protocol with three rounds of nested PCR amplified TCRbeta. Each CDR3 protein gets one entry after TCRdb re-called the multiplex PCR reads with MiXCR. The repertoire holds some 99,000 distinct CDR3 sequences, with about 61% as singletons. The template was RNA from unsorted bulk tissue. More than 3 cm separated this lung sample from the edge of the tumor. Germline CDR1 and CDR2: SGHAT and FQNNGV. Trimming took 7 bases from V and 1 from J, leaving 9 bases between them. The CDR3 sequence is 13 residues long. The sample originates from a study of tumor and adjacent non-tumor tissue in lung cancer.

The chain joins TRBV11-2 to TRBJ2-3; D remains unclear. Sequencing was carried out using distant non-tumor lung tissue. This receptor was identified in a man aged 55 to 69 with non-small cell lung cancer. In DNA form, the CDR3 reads TGTGCCAGCAACTTCGTCCGCACAGATACGCAGTATTTT. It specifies CASNFVRTDTQYF.